This T cell receptor (beta chain) was recovered during a study of regulatory T cells in long-lasting Graves disease. Note on this clonotype: This may arise from a read error, as a much more abundant clone is one base away. The missing conserved phenylalanine or tryptophan at the end of this CDR3 makes a read error likely.

Time point described: newly diagnosed GD, antithyroid drugs for less than 3 months. The TCR library was made from RNA that had been extracted from PBMCs in TRIzol. Both iRepertoire HTBI primers and Arm-PCR of CDR3 regions were used to build the TCR beta libraries. Original processing notes: Among the samples, 60 or so TRBV and 14 to 15 TRBJ segments were identified. TCRdb used MiXCR to reprocess the multiplex PCR reads, holding one entry per CDR3 protein. The authors' filters were not applied to this entry. Here the sample spans 500,000 or so distinct CDR3 sequences, more than 15% being singletons. Separately, the same data were catalogued under a study of T cells in Graves' hyperthyroidism and ophthalmopathy. That report adds: Uncontrolled infection, other autoimmune disease, pregnancy or lactation excluded patients. HTBI primers were the set used in a first-round RT-PCR of the TCR CDR3. Onset of ophthalmopathy came a median approximately 6.5 months after the model predicted it.

The source of this sequence is a woman aged 35-65 years with Graves disease. This specimen was peripheral blood mononuclear cells (PBMCs), taken at new diagnosis, from a patient treated with antithyroid drugs.

Here the CDR3 DNA reads TGTGCCAGCAGTTACTCGGGAGGGACAGGGAGGGGAGAGACCCAGTACTCC. Translating gives CASSYSGGTGRGETQYS. The chain links TRBV6-2 or TRBV6-3 to TRBJ2-5; 9 bases agree with TRBD1. This CDR3 spans 17 amino acids. CDR1 is MNHEY and CDR2 is SVGEGT in the germline V gene. The ends lost 0 bases at V and 4 bases at J; junction bases unmatched: 9.